The 8 T cell receptor beta chains given below trace back to one sample, sequenced in a study of regulatory T cells in long-lasting Graves disease. Time point given: newly diagnosed GD, antithyroid drugs for less than 3 months. RNA isolated from PBMCs was used to make the TCR library. Building of the TCR beta libraries involved iRepertoire HTBI primers and Arm-PCR of CDR3 regions. MiXCR, run by TCRdb on the multiplex PCR reads, gives a single entry per CDR3 protein. Of approximately 460,000 distinct CDR3 sequences in the sample, about 15% were seen once. These data were also filed under a second study, of T cells in Graves' hyperthyroidism and ophthalmopathy.

Sequencing was performed on peripheral blood mononuclear cells (PBMCs), taken at new diagnosis, from a patient treated with antithyroid drugs. These receptors originate from a woman aged 25 to 39 with Graves disease.

This clonotype was counted at least ten times. V and J are TRBV7-8 and TRBJ1-5; D not certain. Deletions cut 1 base from V and 3 bases from J, with 7 bases between. CDR3 length equals 14 residues. CDR1 is SGHVS, CDR2 FQNEAQ, per germline. DNA of the CDR3: TGTGCCAGCAGCTTAGACAGCATCAATCAGCCCCAGCATTTT. Protein: CASSLDSINQPQHF.

This clonotype has a count of ten or more. The rearrangement uses TRBV29-1 and TRBJ2-7; 7 bases fit TRBD1. Germline V gene data show CDR1 as SQVTM and CDR2 as ANQGSEA. This CDR3 spans 12 amino acids. Unmatched junction bases numbered 4, after V lost 4 bases and J lost 4 bases. The CDR3 region is CSVAGRGYEQYF. CDR3 DNA sequence: TGCAGCGTTGCAGGCAGGGGGTACGAGCAGTACTTC.

This clonotype was detected a few times. The chain employs TRBV5-6 and TRBJ2-7; TRBD2 is a possible D gene (5 bases). The germline gives CDR1 SGHDT, CDR2 YYEEEE. The CDR3 runs to 14 residues. V gave up 1 base and J gave up 6 bases, with 14 bases separating them. CDR3 in DNA: TGTGCCAGCAGCTTGCCCAAAGGACTTTCCGAGCAGTACTTC. Translation gives CASSLPKGLSEQYF.

The J gene is TRBJ2-2, the V gene TRBV28; TRBD2 agrees at 12 bases. This CDR3 region has 20 residues. The trim removed 1 base at V and 3 bases at J, leaving 12 bases unmatched. Germline CDR1 reads MDHEN; CDR2 reads SYDVKM. The CDR3 region has the DNA TGTGCCAGCAGTTTATTTGTGACTAGCGGGAGTGAAAAGGACACCGGGGAGCTGTTTTTT. Its protein is CASSLFVTSGSEKDTGELFF.

Concerning this clonotype: A much larger clone differs from this one at a single base, so this may be a read error. The chain links TRBV5-1 to TRBJ2-7, with 7 bases identical to TRBD2. Germline CDR1 SGHRS, CDR2 YFSETQ. The CDR3 is 18 residues long. The DNA for the CDR3 is TGCGCCAGCAGCTTGCTCGGACTCCCTAGCGGAATTAACTACGTGCAGTACTTC. It yields the protein CASSLLGLPSGINYVQYF.

This clonotype was seen a handful of times. This CDR3 is CASNPSGDEVQPQHF. The CDR3 bases are TGTGCCAGCAATCCCTCAGGGGACGAGGTTCAGCCCCAGCATTTT. The rearrangement uses TRBV12-3 or TRBV12-4 and TRBJ1-5, with D maybe TRBD1 (6 bases). This CDR3 contains 15 residues. Trimming stripped 7 bases from V and 6 bases from J, with 19 bases between.

In its sample, this clonotype was seen many times. The CDR3 reads CASSIYFDRGVNYGYTF. The CDR3 DNA follows: TGTGCCAGCAGTATATACTTCGACAGGGGCGTTAACTATGGCTACACCTTC. The V gene is TRBV28, the J gene TRBJ1-2; 8 bases fit TRBD1. The V gene's germline CDR1 is MDHEN and CDR2 SYDVKM. The CDR3 runs 17 residues. V was clipped by 5 bases and J by 1 base; unmatched bases: 12.

This clonotype was picked up many times. The rearrangement uses TRBV2 and TRBJ1-4; TRBD1 agrees at 8 bases. The J segment lost 7 bases and the V segment lost 7 bases, leaving 8 bases of the junction unmatched. This CDR3 region has 14 residues. The germline V gene has CDR1 SNHLY and CDR2 FYNNEI. CDR3 DNA: TGTGCCAGCACCCGGACAGGGCAGGGTGAAAAACTGTTTTTT. Translated, it gives CASTRTGQGEKLFF. Variable domain in full (rest from reference TRBV2 and TRBJ1-4): EPEVTQTPSHQVTQMGQEVILRCVPISNHLYFYWYRQILGQKVEFLVSFYNNEISEKSEIFDDQFSVERPDGSNFTLKIRSTKLEDSAMYFCASTRTGQGEKLFFGSGTQLSVL.